The T cell receptor (beta chain) under discussion was sequenced for a study of blood T cell repertoires in COVID-19. In the study overall: Italy, Spain and the United States were the sources of the convalescent and acute COVID-19 samples. T cells, B-cell-depleted T cells, or PBMCs supplied cDNA or gDNA.

This CDR3 is 13 amino acids long. J gave up 4 bases and V 10 bases, and 4 bases lay outside the gene matches. Germline V CDR1 and CDR2: MNHEY, SMNVEV (reference sequence). In the original workflow: Scientists estimated how many nucleated cells there were by amplifying reference gene primers. TCRdb's copy holds only in-frame clones and misses some; the assay was immunoSEQ multiplex PCR. V, J and clone size are those of that table, while D and trimming were read from the DNA. The sample includes over 250,000 clones, roughly 86% of them seen just once. The clonotype was recovered from a man aged 35-49 years who had recovered from COVID-19. The sequencing sample was made of peripheral blood. J is TRBJ1-4 and V is TRBV27, with 9 bases fitting TRBD1. The chain's CDR3 is CAIPDRGNEKLFF. The CDR3 region has the DNA TGTGCCATCCCGGACAGGGGTAATGAAAAACTGTTTTTT. The full variable domain, with the rest looked up from reference TRBV27 and TRBJ1-4, is EAQVTQNPRYLITVTGKKLTVTCSQNMNHEYMSWYRQDPGLGLRQIYYSMNVEVTDKGDVPEGYKVSRKEKRNFPLILESPSPNQTSLYFCAIPDRGNEKLFFGSGTQLSVL.